This TCR beta chain was sequenced in a study of neoadjuvant anti-PD-1 for oral cavity cancer. Only in-frame clones appear in the TCRdb table, and some are missing; sequencing was by immunoSEQ multiplex PCR. The profile shows about 23,000 clones, 20% to 30% of them singletons. This clone was seen a handful of times. This CDR3 contains 16 residues. The junction had 6 bases not matched to a gene; V was cut back by 3 bases and J by 8 bases. The germline V gene encodes CDR1 LNHDA and CDR2 SQIVND (reference sequence). The time point is: after neoadjuvant nivolumab, at surgical resection. This TCR was recovered from a person aged 40 to 85 with oral cavity squamous cell carcinoma. This chain joins TRBV19 and TRBJ2-1; 14 bases line up with TRBD2. Sample: tumor tissue, taken after nivolumab (anti-PD-1) treatment. CDR3 sequence: CASSIMTSGRVDEQFF. DNA of the CDR3: TGTGCCAGTAGTATCATGACTAGCGGGAGGGTCGATGAGCAGTTCTTC.